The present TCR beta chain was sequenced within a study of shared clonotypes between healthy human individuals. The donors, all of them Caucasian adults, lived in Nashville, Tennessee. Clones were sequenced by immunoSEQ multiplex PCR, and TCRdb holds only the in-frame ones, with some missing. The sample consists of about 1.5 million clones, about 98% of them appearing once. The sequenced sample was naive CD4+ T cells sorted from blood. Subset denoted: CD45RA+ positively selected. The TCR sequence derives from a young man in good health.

The CDR3 loop reads CASSEDSPGGQPQHF. The CDR3 DNA sequence: TGTGCCAGCAGTGAGGACAGCCCAGGCGGCCAGCCCCAGCATTTT. The V and J genes are TRBV2 and TRBJ1-5; the D gene is possibly TRBD1 (6 bases). V gave up 3 bases and J gave up 7 bases, with 16 bases separating them. The CDR3 has 15 amino acids. Germline V lookup: CDR1 SNHLY, CDR2 FYNNEI.